This T cell receptor beta chain was profiled in a study of spatial heterogeneity in lung cancer. Study details: Compared with alpha-chain sequences, beta-chain sequences were consistently detected in greater numbers.

The germline V gene encodes CDR1 SGHTA and CDR2 FQGNSA. CDR3 length: 13 residues. V was clipped by 5 bases and J by 4 bases, with 11 bases between them. Time point described: sample taken at primary tumor resection. Unsorted samples of tumor, nontumor lung or frozen PBMC had their whole RNA sequenced. TCRdb analysed the 5' RACE reads with MiXCR anew, one entry per CDR3 protein. The sample consists of just under 95,000 distinct CDR3 sequences, approximately 12% of them appearing once. This clonotype was detected ten times or more. The sequence was obtained from a male donor with early-stage non-small cell lung cancer. The sample in question was PBMCs, obtained at surgery. This chain uses TRBV7-2 with TRBJ1-2; no reliable D call. The CDR3 DNA is TGTGCCAGCAGCGCTGTCGGCGGCTATGGCTACACCTTC. Translation gives CASSAVGGYGYTF. The entire variable domain, with the rest obtained from reference TRBV7-2 and TRBJ1-2, is as follows: GAGVSQSPSNKVTEKGKDVELRCDPISGHTALYWYRQSLGQGLEFLIYFQGNSAPDKSGLPSDRFSAERTGGSVSTLTIQRTQQEDSAVYLCASSAVGGYGYTFGSGTRLTVV.